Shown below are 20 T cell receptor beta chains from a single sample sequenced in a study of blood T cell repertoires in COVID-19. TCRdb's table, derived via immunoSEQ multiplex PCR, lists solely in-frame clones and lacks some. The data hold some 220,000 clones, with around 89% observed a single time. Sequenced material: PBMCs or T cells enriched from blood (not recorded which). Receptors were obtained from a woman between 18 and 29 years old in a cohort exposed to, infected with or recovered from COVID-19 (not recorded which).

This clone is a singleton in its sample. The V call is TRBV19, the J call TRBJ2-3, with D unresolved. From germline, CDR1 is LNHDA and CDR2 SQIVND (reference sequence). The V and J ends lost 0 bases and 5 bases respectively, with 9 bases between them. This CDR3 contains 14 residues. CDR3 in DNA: TGTGCCAGTAGTATAGAGGGCAGATTAGATACGCAGTATTTT. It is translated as CASSIEGRLDTQYF.

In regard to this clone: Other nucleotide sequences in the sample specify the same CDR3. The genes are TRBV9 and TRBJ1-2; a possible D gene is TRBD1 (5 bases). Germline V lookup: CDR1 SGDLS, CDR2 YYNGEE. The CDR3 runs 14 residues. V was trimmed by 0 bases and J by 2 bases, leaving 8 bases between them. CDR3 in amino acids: CASSVGQGNYGYTF. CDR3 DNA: TGTGCCAGCAGCGTAGGGCAGGGCAACTATGGCTACACCTTC.

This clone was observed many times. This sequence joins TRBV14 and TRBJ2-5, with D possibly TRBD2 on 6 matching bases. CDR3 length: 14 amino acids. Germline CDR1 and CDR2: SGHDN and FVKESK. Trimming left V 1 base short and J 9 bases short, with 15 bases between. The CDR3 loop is CASSQAGTRGAQYF. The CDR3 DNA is TGTGCCAGCAGCCAAGCGGGAACCCGCGGGGCCCAGTACTTC.

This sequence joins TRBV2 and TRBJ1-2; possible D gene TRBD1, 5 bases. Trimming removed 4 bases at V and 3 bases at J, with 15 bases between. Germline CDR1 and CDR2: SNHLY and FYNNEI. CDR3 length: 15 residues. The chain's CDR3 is CASSVPRVDDYGYTF. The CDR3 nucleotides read TGTGCCAGCAGTGTACCCAGGGTTGACGACTATGGCTACACCTTC.

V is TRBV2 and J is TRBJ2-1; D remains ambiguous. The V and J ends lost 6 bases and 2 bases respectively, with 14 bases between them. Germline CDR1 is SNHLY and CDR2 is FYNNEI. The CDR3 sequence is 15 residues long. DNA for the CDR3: TGTGCCAGCAGACGAACCAGTACTACCTACAATGAGCAGTTCTTC. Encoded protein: CASRRTSTTYNEQFF.

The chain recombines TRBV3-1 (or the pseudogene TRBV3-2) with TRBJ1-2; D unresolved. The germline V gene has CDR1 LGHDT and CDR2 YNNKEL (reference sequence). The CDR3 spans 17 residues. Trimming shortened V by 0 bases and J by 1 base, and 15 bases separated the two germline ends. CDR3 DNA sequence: TGTGCCAGCAGCCAAGATTTAGCCAGTCTCTATAACTATGGCTACACCTTC. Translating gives CASSQDLASLYNYGYTF.

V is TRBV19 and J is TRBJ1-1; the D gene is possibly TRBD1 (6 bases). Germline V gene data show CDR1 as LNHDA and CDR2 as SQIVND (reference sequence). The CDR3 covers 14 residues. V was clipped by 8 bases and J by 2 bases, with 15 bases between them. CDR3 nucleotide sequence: TGTGCCAGTGCCCGGCCGGGACATAACACTGAAGCTTTCTTT. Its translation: CASARPGHNTEAFF.

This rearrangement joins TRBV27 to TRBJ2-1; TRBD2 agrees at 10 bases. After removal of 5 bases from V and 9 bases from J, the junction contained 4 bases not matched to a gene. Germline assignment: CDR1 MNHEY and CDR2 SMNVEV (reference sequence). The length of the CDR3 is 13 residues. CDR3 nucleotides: TGTGCCAGCAGTGGGGGACTAGCGTTTGAGCAGTTCTTC. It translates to CASSGGLAFEQFF.

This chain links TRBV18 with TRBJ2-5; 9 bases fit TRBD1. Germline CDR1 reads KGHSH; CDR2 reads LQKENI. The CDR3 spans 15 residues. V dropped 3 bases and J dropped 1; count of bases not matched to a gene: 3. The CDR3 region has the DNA TGTGCCAGCTCACCGGGACAGGGTATCCAAGAGACCCAGTACTTC. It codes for CASSPGQGIQETQYF.

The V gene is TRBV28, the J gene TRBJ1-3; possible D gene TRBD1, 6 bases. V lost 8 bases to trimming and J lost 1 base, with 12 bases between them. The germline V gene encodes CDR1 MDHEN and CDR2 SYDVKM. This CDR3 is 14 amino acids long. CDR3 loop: CASASRGSGNTIYF. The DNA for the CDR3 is TGTGCCAGCGCCTCGAGGGGGTCTGGAAACACCATATATTTT.

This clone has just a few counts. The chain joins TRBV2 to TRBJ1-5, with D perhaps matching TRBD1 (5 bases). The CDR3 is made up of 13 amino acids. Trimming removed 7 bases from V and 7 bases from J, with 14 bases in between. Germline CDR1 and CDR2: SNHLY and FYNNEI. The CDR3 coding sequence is TGTGCCAGCAAACAGGAGGGATACCAGCCCCAGCATTTT. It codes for CASKQEGYQPQHF.

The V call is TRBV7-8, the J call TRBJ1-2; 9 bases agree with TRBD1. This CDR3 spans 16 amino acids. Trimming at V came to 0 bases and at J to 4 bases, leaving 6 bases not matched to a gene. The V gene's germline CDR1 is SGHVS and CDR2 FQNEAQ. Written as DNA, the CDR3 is TGTGCCAGCAGCTTAGCGGGGGGACAGGGAAGCTATGGCTACACCTTC. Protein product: CASSLAGGQGSYGYTF.

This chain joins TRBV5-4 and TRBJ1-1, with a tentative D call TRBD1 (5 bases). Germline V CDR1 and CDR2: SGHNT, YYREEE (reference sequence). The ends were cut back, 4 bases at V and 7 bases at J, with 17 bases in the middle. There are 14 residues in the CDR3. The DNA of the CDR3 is TGTGCCAGCAGCCCCGACAGCCGGTCTCTTGAAGCTTTCTTT. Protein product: CASSPDSRSLEAFF.

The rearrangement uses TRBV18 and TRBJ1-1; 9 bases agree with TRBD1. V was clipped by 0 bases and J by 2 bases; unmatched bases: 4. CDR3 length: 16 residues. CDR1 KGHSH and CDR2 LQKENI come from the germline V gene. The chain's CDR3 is CASSPPGDRANTEAFF. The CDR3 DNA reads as TGTGCCAGCTCACCACCGGGGGACAGGGCCAACACTGAAGCTTTCTTT.

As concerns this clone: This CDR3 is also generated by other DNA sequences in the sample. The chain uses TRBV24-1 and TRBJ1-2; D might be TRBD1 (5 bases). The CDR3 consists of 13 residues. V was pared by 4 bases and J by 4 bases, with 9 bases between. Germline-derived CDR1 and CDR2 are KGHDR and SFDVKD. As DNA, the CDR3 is TGTGCCACCAGTGAAGACAGAGGCTATGGCTACACCTTC. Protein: CATSEDRGYGYTF.

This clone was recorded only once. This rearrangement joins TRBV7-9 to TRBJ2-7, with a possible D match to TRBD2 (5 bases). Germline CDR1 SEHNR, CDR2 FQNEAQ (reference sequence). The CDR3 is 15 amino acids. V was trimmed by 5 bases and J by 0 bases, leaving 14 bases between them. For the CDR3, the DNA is TGTGCCAGCAGCCCCCCCCCGGGATCCTCCTACGAGCAGTACTTC. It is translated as CASSPPPGSSYEQYF.

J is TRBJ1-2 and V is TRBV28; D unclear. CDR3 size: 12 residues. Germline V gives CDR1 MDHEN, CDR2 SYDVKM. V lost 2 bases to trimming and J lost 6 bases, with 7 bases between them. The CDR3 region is CASSLGEDGYTF. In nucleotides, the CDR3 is TGTGCCAGCAGTTTAGGAGAGGATGGCTACACCTTC.

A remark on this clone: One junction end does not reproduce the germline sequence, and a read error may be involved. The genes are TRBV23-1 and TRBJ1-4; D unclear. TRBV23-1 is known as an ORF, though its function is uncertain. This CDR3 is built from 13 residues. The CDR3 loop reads CASSHPGLPGLYF. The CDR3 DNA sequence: TGCGCCAGCAGTCACCCCGGCTTACCGGGTCTTTATTTT.

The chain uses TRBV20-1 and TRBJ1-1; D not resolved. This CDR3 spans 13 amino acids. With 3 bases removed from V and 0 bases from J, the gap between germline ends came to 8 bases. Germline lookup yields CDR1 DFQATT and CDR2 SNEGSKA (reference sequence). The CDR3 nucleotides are TGCAGTGCTAGTTCCCCCATGAACACTGAAGCTTTCTTT. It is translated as CSASSPMNTEAFF.

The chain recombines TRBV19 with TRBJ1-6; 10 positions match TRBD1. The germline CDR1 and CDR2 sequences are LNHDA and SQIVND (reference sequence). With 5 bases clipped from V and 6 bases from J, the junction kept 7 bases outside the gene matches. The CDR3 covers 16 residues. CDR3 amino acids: CASSPDRGRGNSPLHF. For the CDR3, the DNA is TGTGCCAGTAGTCCCGACAGGGGGCGCGGTAATTCACCCCTCCACTTT.